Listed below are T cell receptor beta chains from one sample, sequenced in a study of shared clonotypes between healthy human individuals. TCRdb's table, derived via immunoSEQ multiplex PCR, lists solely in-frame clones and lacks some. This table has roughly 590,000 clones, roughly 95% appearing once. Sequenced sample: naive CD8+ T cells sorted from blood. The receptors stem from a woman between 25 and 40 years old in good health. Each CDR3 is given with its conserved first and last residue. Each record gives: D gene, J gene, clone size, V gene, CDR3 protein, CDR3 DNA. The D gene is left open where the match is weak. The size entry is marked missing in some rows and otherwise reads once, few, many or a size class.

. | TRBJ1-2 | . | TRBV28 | CASRVRGANYGYTF | TGTGCCAGCAGGGTCCGTGGGGCCAACTATGGCTACACCTTC
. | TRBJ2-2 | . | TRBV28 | CASSLPDRNTGELFF | TGTGCCAGCAGTCTCCCGGACAGGAACACCGGGGAGCTGTTTTTT
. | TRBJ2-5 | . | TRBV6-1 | CASVGGFPTEETQYF | TGTGCCAGCGTTGGGGGATTTCCGACGGAAGAGACCCAGTACTTC
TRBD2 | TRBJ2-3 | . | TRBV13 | CASSPKTGTSGMFTDTQYF | TGTGCCAGCAGCCCTAAAACCGGGACTAGCGGGATGTTTACAGATACGCAGTATTTT
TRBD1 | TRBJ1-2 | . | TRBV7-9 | CASSTGEVYGYTF | TGTGCCAGCAGCACAGGGGAGGTCTATGGCTACACCTTC
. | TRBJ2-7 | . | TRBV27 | CASSLTGSYEQYF | TGTGCCAGCAGTTTAACAGGTTCCTACGAGCAGTACTTC
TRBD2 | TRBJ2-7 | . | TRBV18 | CASSPRPGLAGPYEQYF | TGTGCCAGCTCACCTCGCCCGGGACTAGCGGGTCCCTACGAGCAGTACTTC
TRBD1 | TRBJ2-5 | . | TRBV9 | CASSVVEGAQETQYF | TGTGCCAGCAGCGTAGTTGAGGGGGCCCAAGAGACCCAGTACTTC
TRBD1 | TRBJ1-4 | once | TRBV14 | CASSQYRGANEKLFF | TGTGCCAGCAGCCAGTACAGGGGAGCTAATGAAAAACTGTTTTTT
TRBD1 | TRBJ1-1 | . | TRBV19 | CASGRGISEAFF | TGTGCCAGTGGCAGGGGGATCTCTGAAGCTTTCTTT
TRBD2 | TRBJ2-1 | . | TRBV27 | CASSLRTSDNEQFF | TGTGCCAGCAGTCTACGGACTAGCGACAATGAGCAGTTCTTC
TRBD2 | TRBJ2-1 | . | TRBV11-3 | CASSLGLAGVGGVNNEQFF | TGTGCCAGCAGCTTAGGACTAGCGGGAGTTGGGGGGGTAAACAATGAGCAGTTCTTC
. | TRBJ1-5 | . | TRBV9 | CASSGLGGQPQHF | TGTGCCAGCAGCGGGTTAGGGGGTCAGCCCCAGCATTTT
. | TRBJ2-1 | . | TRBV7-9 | CASSLEQYNEQFF | TGTGCCAGCAGCTTAGAACAGTACAATGAGCAGTTCTTC
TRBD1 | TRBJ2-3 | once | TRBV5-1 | CASSYTGGATTDTQYF | TGCGCCAGCAGCTACACAGGGGGCGCCACCACAGATACGCAGTATTTT
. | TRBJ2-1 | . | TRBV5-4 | CASSDGLYNEQFF | TGTGCCAGCAGCGATGGACTGTACAATGAGCAGTTCTTC
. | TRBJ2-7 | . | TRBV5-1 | CASSFGATYEQYF | TGCGCCAGCAGCTTTGGGGCAACCTACGAGCAGTACTTC
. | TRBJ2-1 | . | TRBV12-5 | CASGFMREGANEQFF | TGTGCTAGTGGTTTCATGAGGGAAGGGGCCAATGAGCAGTTCTTC
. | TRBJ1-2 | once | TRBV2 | CASKFFPPYYGYTF | TGTGCCAGCAAGTTTTTTCCACCCTACTATGGCTACACCTTC
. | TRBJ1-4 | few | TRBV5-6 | CASSLWEDNEKLFF | TGTGCCAGCAGCCTGTGGGAGGATAATGAAAAACTGTTTTTT
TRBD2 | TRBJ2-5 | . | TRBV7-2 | CASSRKGLAGMHSETQYF | TGTGCCAGCAGCCGAAAGGGGCTAGCGGGAATGCATTCAGAGACCCAGTACTTC
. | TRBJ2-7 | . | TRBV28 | CASSQDNTYEQYF | TGTGCCAGCAGCCAGGACAACACCTACGAGCAGTACTTC
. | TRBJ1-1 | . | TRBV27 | CASSKRGTEAFF | TGTGCCAGCAGTAAAAGGGGCACTGAAGCTTTCTTT
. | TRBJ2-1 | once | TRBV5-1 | CASSQAAKQFF | TGCGCCAGCAGCCAAGCGGCTAAGCAGTTCTTC
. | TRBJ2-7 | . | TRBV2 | CASSVVTYEQYF | TGTGCCAGCAGTGTCGTCACCTACGAGCAGTACTTC
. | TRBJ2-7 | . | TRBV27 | CASRDISYEQYF | TGTGCCAGTCGGGACATTTCCTACGAGCAGTACTTC
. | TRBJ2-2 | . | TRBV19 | CASSSRNTGELFF | TGTGCCAGTAGTTCGAGGAACACCGGGGAGCTGTTTTTT
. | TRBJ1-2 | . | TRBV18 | CASSPTGRKAVRGDTNYGYTF | TGTGCCAGCTCACCTACAGGGCGGAAGGCCGTCCGGGGGGATACTAACTATGGCTACACCTTC
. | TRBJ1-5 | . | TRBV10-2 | CASSGFGGNNQPQHF | TGCGCCAGCAGTGGTTTTGGGGGCAACAATCAGCCCCAGCATTTT
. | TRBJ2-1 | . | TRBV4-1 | CASSQGGGSYNEQFF | TGCGCCAGCAGCCAAGGAGGCGGCTCCTACAATGAGCAGTTCTTC
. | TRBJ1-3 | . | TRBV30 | CAWSPVSGNTIYF | TGTGCCTGGAGTCCAGTCTCTGGAAACACCATATATTTT
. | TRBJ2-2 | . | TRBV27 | CASSSGTRNTGELFF | TGTGCCAGCAGCTCCGGGACACGGAACACCGGGGAGCTGTTTTTT
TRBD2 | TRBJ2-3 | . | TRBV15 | CATSRGMAGGPGDTQYF | TGTGCCACCAGCAGAGGCATGGCGGGAGGGCCGGGAGATACGCAGTATTTT
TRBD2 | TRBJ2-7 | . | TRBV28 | CASSQTSGASWEQYF | TGTGCCAGCAGTCAGACTAGCGGGGCCTCGTGGGAGCAGTACTTC
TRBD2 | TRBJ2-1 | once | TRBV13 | CASSLGTSGIPHEQFF | TGTGCCAGCAGCTTAGGGACTAGCGGGATCCCCCATGAGCAGTTCTTC
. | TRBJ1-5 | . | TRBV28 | CASSSSEGRNQPQHF | TGTGCCAGCAGTTCCTCCGAGGGAAGGAACCAGCCCCAGCATTTT
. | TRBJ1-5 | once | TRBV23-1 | CASSQSGGFGQEQNQPQHF | TGCGCCAGCAGTCAATCGGGGGGGTTTGGGCAGGAACAAAATCAGCCCCAGCATTTT
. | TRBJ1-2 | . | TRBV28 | CAAGGYTF | TGTGCCGCGGGGGGCTACACCTTC
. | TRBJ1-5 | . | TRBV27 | CASSLIGAGQPQHF | TGTGCCAGCAGTTTGATAGGGGCGGGTCAGCCCCAGCATTTT
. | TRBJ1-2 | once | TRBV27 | CASSFAGSYFNYGYTF | TGTGCCAGCAGTTTCGCAGGGTCTTATTTTAACTATGGCTACACCTTC
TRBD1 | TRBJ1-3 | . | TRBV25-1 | CATLGPGQRYSGNTIYF | TGTGCCACGTTGGGGCCGGGACAGCGATACTCTGGAAACACCATATATTTT
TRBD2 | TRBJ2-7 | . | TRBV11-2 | CASRRPRGGFYEQYF | TGTGCCAGCAGGAGACCGCGGGGAGGGTTCTACGAGCAGTACTTC
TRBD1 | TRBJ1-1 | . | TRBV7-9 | CASSSGTENTEAFF | TGTGCCAGCAGCTCCGGGACAGAGAACACTGAAGCTTTCTTT
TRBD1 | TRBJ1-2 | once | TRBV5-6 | CASKRGHADYGYTF | TGTGCCAGCAAGAGGGGGCATGCGGACTATGGCTACACCTTC
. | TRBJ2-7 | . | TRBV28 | CASSVIPSSYEQYF | TGTGCCAGCAGTGTAATCCCTTCTAGCTACGAGCAGTACTTC
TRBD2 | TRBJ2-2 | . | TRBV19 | CASSIISPSGRAYTGELFF | TGTGCCAGTAGTATAATTTCCCCTAGCGGGAGGGCCTACACCGGGGAGCTGTTTTTT
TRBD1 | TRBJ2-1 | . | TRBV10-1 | CASSETLDRVLNEQFF | TGCGCCAGCAGTGAGACCCTGGACAGGGTCCTCAATGAGCAGTTCTTC
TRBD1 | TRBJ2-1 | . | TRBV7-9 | CASSPRDSFEYNEQFF | TGTGCCAGCAGCCCCCGGGACAGTTTTGAATACAATGAGCAGTTCTTC
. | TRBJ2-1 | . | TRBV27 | CASSLRLVNEQFF | TGTGCCAGCAGTCTCCGACTAGTTAATGAGCAGTTCTTC
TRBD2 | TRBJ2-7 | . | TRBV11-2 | CASRSGLAHEQYF | TGTGCCAGCAGGTCCGGACTAGCGCACGAGCAGTACTTC
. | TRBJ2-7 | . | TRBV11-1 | CASSLAVIYEQYF | TGTGCCAGCAGCTTAGCAGTGATCTACGAGCAGTACTTC